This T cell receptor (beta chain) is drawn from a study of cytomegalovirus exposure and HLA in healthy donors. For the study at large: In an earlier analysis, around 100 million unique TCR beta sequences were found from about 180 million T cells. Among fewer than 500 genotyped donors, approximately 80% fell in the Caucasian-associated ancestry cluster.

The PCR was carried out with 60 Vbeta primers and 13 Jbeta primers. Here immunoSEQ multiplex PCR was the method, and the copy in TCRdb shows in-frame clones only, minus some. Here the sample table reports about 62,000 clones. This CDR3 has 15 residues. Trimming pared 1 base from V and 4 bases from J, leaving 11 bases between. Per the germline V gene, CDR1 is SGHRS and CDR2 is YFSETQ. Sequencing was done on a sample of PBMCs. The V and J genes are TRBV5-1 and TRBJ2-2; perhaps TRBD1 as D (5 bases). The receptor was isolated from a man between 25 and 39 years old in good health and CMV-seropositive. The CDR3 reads CASSLSGLGTGELFF. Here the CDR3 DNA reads TGCGCCAGCAGCTTGTCAGGGCTTGGCACCGGGGAGCTGTTTTTT.